The present entry profiles one TCR beta chain with its context. Germline trimming cut 6 bases from V and 12 bases from J; bases unmatched to any gene: 16. Looked up from germline, CDR1 is MNHNY and CDR2 is SVGAGI (reference sequence). This CDR3 is 15 amino acids long. The data were obtained in a study of long-term antiretroviral therapy in people with HIV. Sequencing used immunoSEQ v3.0 at survey level. Sequencing used immunoSEQ multiplex PCR; TCRdb keeps in-frame clones, though not all of them. Of approximately 25,000 clones in the sample, roughly 88% were seen once. This sequence was found in a man aged 25 to 40 with HIV. The input for sequencing was unsorted PBMCs, taken about 4.5 years after starting antiretroviral therapy. The chain employs TRBV6-6 and TRBJ1-4, with 7 nucleotides matching TRBD1. The CDR3 here is CASRHRGAQISELFF. Here the CDR3 DNA reads TGTGCCAGCAGACACAGGGGCGCCCAGATTTCGGAACTGTTTTTT.